What follows is one T cell receptor (beta chain) and its context. The germline V and J ends were trimmed by 7 bases and 9 bases, with 19 bases remaining between them. CDR3 size: 15 residues. CDR1 and CDR2 from the germline V gene are SEHNR and FQNEAQ (reference sequence). This sample was included in a study of T cells in Graves' hyperthyroidism and ophthalmopathy. Template material for amplifying TCR beta CDR3 regions consisted of RNA transcripts. TCR CDR3 regions were first amplified by RT-PCR with HTBI primers. TCRdb reprocessed the multiplex PCR reads via MiXCR and lists one record per CDR3 protein. The sample lists approximately 510,000 distinct CDR3 sequences, 40% to 50% occurring once. Researchers barred patients who had uncontrolled infection, other autoimmune disease, pregnancy or lactation.

Material: peripheral blood or thyroid tissue (not recorded which). The clonotype was recovered from an adult woman with Graves' disease, either hyperthyroidism or ophthalmopathy (not recorded which). The genes are TRBV7-9 and TRBJ1-6; D may be TRBD1 (5 bases). CDR3 sequence reads: CASTQGDQRGSPLHF. CDR3 nucleotide sequence: TGTGCCAGCACCCAGGGTGACCAGAGGGGTTCACCCCTCCACTTT.